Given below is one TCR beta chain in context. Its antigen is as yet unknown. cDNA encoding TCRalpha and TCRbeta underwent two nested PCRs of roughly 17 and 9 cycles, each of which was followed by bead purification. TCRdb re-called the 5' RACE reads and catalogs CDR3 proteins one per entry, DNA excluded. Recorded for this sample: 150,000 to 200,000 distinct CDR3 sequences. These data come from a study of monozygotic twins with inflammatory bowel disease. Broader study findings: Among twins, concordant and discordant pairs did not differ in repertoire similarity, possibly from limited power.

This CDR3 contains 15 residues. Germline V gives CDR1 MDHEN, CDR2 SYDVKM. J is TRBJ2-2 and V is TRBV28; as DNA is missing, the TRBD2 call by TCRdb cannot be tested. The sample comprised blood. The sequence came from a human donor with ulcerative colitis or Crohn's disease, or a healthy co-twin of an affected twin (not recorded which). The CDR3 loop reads CASSSGGRVSGELFF.